The next 31 T cell receptor beta chains were all read from a single sample in a study of blood T cell repertoires in COVID-19. TCRdb's copy holds only in-frame clones and misses some; the assay was immunoSEQ multiplex PCR. The sample has 120,000 to 150,000 clones; approximately 84% are singletons. Sequences were obtained from PBMCs or T cells enriched from blood (not recorded which). The origin of the receptors is a woman aged 50 to 65 with acute COVID-19.

The rearrangement uses TRBV2 and TRBJ2-5, with D perhaps TRBD2 (6 bases). The CDR3 sequence is 13 residues long. Germline values: CDR1 SNHLY, CDR2 FYNNEI. Trimming removed 6 bases from V and 5 bases from J, with 13 bases in between. The DNA for the CDR3 is TGTGCCAGCAGCCGGGAGAGGGAGGAGACCCAGTACTTC. Its translation is CASSREREETQYF.

As DNA, the CDR3 is TGTGCCAGCAGCCCAATCAGCGGGGGCACTTTACCCTATGAGAGTACCTTC. Its protein product is CASSPISGGTLPYESTF. V gene TRBV5-6 combines with J gene TRBJ1-2; D possibly corresponds to TRBD1 (6 bases). The germline V and J ends were trimmed by 4 bases and 14 bases, with 33 bases remaining between them. CDR3 size: 17 residues. Germline V lookup: CDR1 SGHDT, CDR2 YYEEEE.

V is TRBV28 and J is TRBJ2-3; perhaps TRBD1 as D (6 bases). Germline CDR1 MDHEN, CDR2 SYDVKM. The CDR3 runs 17 residues. Trimming pared 8 bases from V and 0 bases from J, leaving 21 bases between. The CDR3 DNA reads as TGTGCCAGCGCATCCGAAAGGGGGTGGACTAGCACAGATACGCAGTATTTT. It encodes CASASERGWTSTDTQYF.

The chain has TRBV2 and TRBJ1-1; D is unresolved. V was shortened by 1 base and J by 4 bases, with 7 bases between the two germline ends. Germline CDR1 reads SNHLY; CDR2 reads FYNNEI. The CDR3 runs to 13 residues. As DNA, the CDR3 is TGTGCCAGCAGTGAAGGGCAGATCACTGAAGCTTTCTTT. This gives the protein CASSEGQITEAFF.

The chain carries TRBV19 and TRBJ2-1; maybe TRBD1 (6 bases). CDR3 length: 15 amino acids. V was cut by 7 bases and J by 7 bases, with 20 bases left in between. Per the germline V gene, CDR1 is LNHDA and CDR2 is SQIVND (reference sequence). As DNA, the CDR3 is TGTGCCAGTAATCCGGACAGAGTGGATTGGAATGAGCAGTTCTTC. Amino acid sequence: CASNPDRVDWNEQFF.

The V and J genes are TRBV30 and TRBJ2-1; 9 positions match TRBD2. The V gene end was trimmed by 2 bases and the J gene end by 4 bases; junction bases not matched to a gene: 6. Germline V lookup: CDR1 GTSNPN, CDR2 SVGIG (reference sequence). The CDR3 contains 15 residues. The CDR3 region is CAWSPTSGFYNEQFF. DNA for the CDR3: TGTGCCTGGAGTCCAACTAGCGGGTTTTACAATGAGCAGTTCTTC.

The chain recombines TRBV2 with TRBJ2-2; 10 nucleotides match TRBD1. The CDR3 is made up of 16 amino acids. Germline assignment: CDR1 SNHLY and CDR2 FYNNEI. The V gene end was trimmed by 6 bases and the J gene end by 5 bases; junction bases not matched to a gene: 9. CDR3 protein: CASRGGQGTSTGELFF. CDR3 in DNA: TGTGCCAGCAGGGGGGGACAGGGGACTTCTACCGGGGAGCTGTTTTTT.

The V call is TRBV10-3, the J call TRBJ2-3; D is possibly TRBD2 (6 bases). Trimming removed 5 bases from V and 0 bases from J, with 15 bases in between. CDR3 length: 16 amino acids. Germline loops: CDR1 ENHRY, CDR2 SYGVKD. CDR3 protein: CAISPRAGTSTDTQYF. The CDR3 nucleotides read TGTGCCATCAGTCCCCGGGCGGGGACTAGCACAGATACGCAGTATTTT.

The chain has TRBV7-8 and TRBJ1-2; D not resolved. Trimming took off 0 bases at V and 6 bases at J, with 14 bases between the two ends. Germline V CDR1 and CDR2: SGHVS, FQNEAQ. The CDR3 runs to 15 residues. CDR3 bases: TGTGCCAGCAGCTTAGCCGGACTCTCCAGCCATGGCTACACCTTC. It encodes CASSLAGLSSHGYTF.

This clone was counted between two and nine times. The rearrangement links TRBV27 to TRBJ2-7; 7 bases align to TRBD2. The CDR3 runs 11 residues. CDR1 and CDR2 (germline): MNHEY, SMNVEV (reference sequence). V was clipped by 8 bases and J by 4 bases; unmatched bases: 2. In nucleotides, the CDR3 is TGTGCCAGCGGGGGGGGGTACGAGCAGTACTTC. It is translated as CASGGGYEQYF.

V gene TRBV15 combines with J gene TRBJ2-2; a weak D match, TRBD2 (6 bases). Per the germline V gene, CDR1 is LNHNV and CDR2 is YYDKDF (reference sequence). Trimming took 0 bases from V and 1 from J, leaving 9 bases between them. The CDR3 sequence is 16 residues long. In DNA, the CDR3 is TGTGCCACCAGCAGAGATGGGCGGGAGAACACCGGGGAGCTGTTTTTT. Translation: CATSRDGRENTGELFF.

This sequence joins TRBV27 and TRBJ1-2; perhaps TRBD1 as D (6 bases). V was shortened by 6 bases and J by 7 bases, with 24 bases between the two germline ends. The CDR3 loop spans 16 amino acids. The germline V gene has CDR1 MNHEY and CDR2 SMNVEV (reference sequence). DNA for the CDR3: TGTGCCAGCAGACCCCTACAGGGTGCGGGAGGAGGTGGCTACACCTTC. It is translated as CASRPLQGAGGGGYTF.

With regard to this clone: A much larger clone is a single base away; this may be a read error. V and J are TRBV11-2 and TRBJ1-4, with 9 bases identical to TRBD1. V lost 3 bases, J lost 5 bases, and 1 base stayed unmatched. Per the germline V gene, CDR1 is SGHAT and CDR2 is FQNNGV. The CDR3 is 14 amino acids. DNA of the CDR3: TGTGCCAGCAGCTTCGGGACAGGGAATGAAAAACTGTTTTTT. Its protein product is CASSFGTGNEKLFF.

Comment on this clone: Other nucleotide sequences from this sample produce the same CDR3. J is TRBJ1-2 and V is TRBV10-2; 7 nucleotides line up with TRBD1. V dropped 2 bases and J dropped 8; count of bases not matched to a gene: 5. Germline-derived CDR1 and CDR2 are WSHSY and SAAADI. This CDR3 has 13 amino acids. The CDR3 loop reads CASSENRGQGYTF. In nucleotides, the CDR3 is TGCGCCAGCAGTGAGAATAGGGGACAGGGCTACACCTTC.

V gene TRBV24-1 combines with J gene TRBJ2-1; 11 bases fit TRBD2. The CDR3 sequence is 16 residues long. J was trimmed by 4 bases and V by 3 bases; bases with no gene match: 4. Germline CDR1 KGHDR, CDR2 SFDVKD. CDR3 residues: CATSDAGTSGYNEQFF. CDR3 nucleotide sequence: TGTGCCACCAGTGATGCCGGGACTAGCGGTTACAATGAGCAGTTCTTC.

J is TRBJ1-1 and V is TRBV30, with unresolved D. Per the germline V gene, CDR1 is GTSNPN and CDR2 is SVGIG (reference sequence). The V and J ends lost 3 bases and 6 bases respectively, with 5 bases between them. This CDR3 has 10 amino acids. The CDR3: CAWSGPEAFF. CDR3 sequence (DNA): TGTGCCTGGAGCGGTCCTGAAGCTTTCTTT.

CDR3 sequence: CASSLLLAGTISDDTQYF. DNA for the CDR3: TGCGCCAGCAGCCTGCTGTTAGCGGGAACTATCTCCGACGATACGCAGTATTTT. The chain links TRBV5-1 to TRBJ2-3; the match to TRBD2 covers 8 bases. V gave up 4 bases and J gave up 6 bases; unmatched junction bases: 19. The CDR3 is 18 residues long. From germline, CDR1 is SGHRS and CDR2 YFSETQ.

This chain uses TRBV6-2 or TRBV6-3 with TRBJ2-1, with TRBD2 matching 8 bases. The CDR3 consists of 15 residues. The germline V gene has CDR1 MNHEY and CDR2 SVGEGT. V shed 0 bases, J shed 7 bases, and the junction held 5 bases outside the gene matches. CDR3 in DNA: TGTGCCAGCAGTTACTCTGGACTAGCCGGGAATGAGCAGTTCTTC. It encodes CASSYSGLAGNEQFF.

V is TRBV19 and J is TRBJ2-2; 7 nucleotides match TRBD2. Trimming cost V 8 bases and J 3 bases; bases outside gene matches: 9. The CDR3 has 15 residues. The germline CDR1 and CDR2 sequences are LNHDA and SQIVND (reference sequence). The CDR3 DNA is TGTGCCAGTGGGAAGGGAGGGTTCGACACCGGGGAGCTGTTTTTT. Its translation: CASGKGGFDTGELFF. Supplemented by reference TRBV19 and TRBJ2-2, the full variable domain reads DGGITQSPKYLFRKEGQNVTLSCEQNLNHDAMYWYRQDPGQGLRLIYYSQIVNDFQKGDIAEGYSVSREKKESFPLTVTSAQKNPTAFYLCASGKGGFDTGELFFGEGSRLTVL.

V is TRBV24-1 and J is TRBJ1-1; TRBD1 matches 9 bases. Per the germline V gene, CDR1 is KGHDR and CDR2 is SFDVKD. The J segment lost 4 bases and the V segment lost 3 bases, leaving 5 bases of the junction unmatched. CDR3 length: 15 amino acids. CDR3 loop: CATSDPDRGSTEAFF. In nucleotides, the CDR3 is TGTGCCACCAGTGATCCGGACAGGGGATCCACTGAAGCTTTCTTT.

The rearrangement links TRBV7-9 to TRBJ2-1, with no clear D. The CDR3 spans 14 residues. The germline V gene encodes CDR1 SEHNR and CDR2 FQNEAQ (reference sequence). V was trimmed by 1 base and J by 14 bases, leaving 18 bases between them. CDR3 protein: CASSLDPRFGEEFF. CDR3 nucleotide sequence: TGTGCCAGCAGCTTAGATCCCAGATTTGGCGAGGAGTTCTTC. Combining the CDR3 with reference TRBV7-9 and TRBJ2-1 gives the whole variable domain DTGVSQNPRHKITKRGQNVTFRCDPISEHNRLYWYRQTLGQGPEFLTYFQNEAQLEKSRLLSDRFSAERPKGSFSTLEIQRTEQGDSAMYLCASSLDPRFGEEFFGPGTRLTVL.

The chain links TRBV2 to TRBJ1-1; D gene unclear. Germline CDR1 and CDR2: SNHLY and FYNNEI. Trimming stripped 3 bases from V and 0 bases from J, with 14 bases between. The CDR3 is 16 residues long. The CDR3 region is CASSDSTEGMNTEAFF. CDR3 nucleotide sequence: TGTGCCAGCAGTGACTCCACCGAGGGTATGAACACTGAAGCTTTCTTT.

The chain has TRBV5-1 and TRBJ1-5, with a tentative D call TRBD1 (6 bases). The CDR3 loop spans 14 amino acids. CDR1 SGHRS and CDR2 YFSETQ come from the germline V gene. Trimming cost V 2 bases and J 7 bases, with 13 bases left between them. CDR3 nucleotide sequence: TGCGCCAGCAGCTTCGGGGGGCAGGAGCAGCCCCAGCATTTT. Its translation is CASSFGGQEQPQHF.

The chain combines TRBV12-3 or TRBV12-4 with TRBJ1-5; perhaps TRBD1 as D (5 bases). Trimming took off 1 base at V and 6 bases at J, with 7 bases between the two ends. This CDR3 is built from 13 residues. The chain's CDR3 is CASSLEGIQPQHF. The CDR3 coding sequence is TGTGCCAGCAGTTTAGAGGGGATTCAGCCCCAGCATTTT.

V gene TRBV5-6 combines with J gene TRBJ2-1; unclear D gene. Germline CDR1 reads SGHDT; CDR2 reads YYEEEE. V gave up 0 bases and J gave up 4 bases, with 11 bases separating them. This CDR3 region has 15 residues. CDR3 DNA sequence: TGTGCCAGCAGCTTGGGATCTCCTATGTACAATGAGCAGTTCTTC. Its protein is CASSLGSPMYNEQFF.

This clone was seen only once. The chain couples TRBV9 to TRBJ1-6; 8 nucleotides match TRBD1. The germline CDR1 and CDR2 sequences are SGDLS and YYNGEE. This CDR3 region has 15 residues. V shed 3 bases and J 10 bases; nucleotides not matched to a gene: 9. CDR3 in DNA: TGTGCCAGCAGCGCGGAGACAGGGGTCGGATCACCCCTCCACTTT. It codes for CASSAETGVGSPLHF.

The CDR3 DNA reads as TGTGCCAGCACCCGAGGGGCTAGCGGGAGGACACAAGAGACCCAGTACTTC. Translated, it gives CASTRGASGRTQETQYF. The rearrangement uses TRBV9 and TRBJ2-5; 11 bases match TRBD2. Germline V gene data show CDR1 as SGDLS and CDR2 as YYNGEE. CDR3 size: 17 residues. V trimming: 6 bases; J trimming: 2 bases; junction bases outside the gene matches: 12.

The CDR3 nucleotides read TGTGCCAGCAGCACGAGACGGGTAAACACTGAAGCTTTCTTT. Translated: CASSTRRVNTEAFF. The chain recombines TRBV11-2 with TRBJ1-1; no definite D call. The CDR3 length is 14 residues. Germline CDR1 and CDR2: SGHAT and FQNNGV. V dropped 5 bases and J dropped 2 bases, with 12 bases sitting between them.

The rearrangement joins TRBV11-2 to TRBJ2-5; D is unclear. This CDR3 spans 14 amino acids. Germline CDR1 and CDR2: SGHAT and FQNNGV. Trimming removed 1 base at V and 1 base at J, with 7 bases between. Here the CDR3 DNA reads TGTGCCAGCAGCTTAGCCACATCCCAAGAGACCCAGTACTTC. Its protein product is CASSLATSQETQYF. The variable domain in full, with the rest retrieved from reference TRBV11-2 and TRBJ2-5, is EAGVAQSPRYKIIEKRQSVAFWCNPISGHATLYWYQQILGQGPKLLIQFQNNGVVDDSQLPKDRFSAERLKGVDSTLKIQPAKLEDSAVYLCASSLATSQETQYFGPGTRLLVL.

The chain is built from TRBV7-3 and TRBJ2-1, with 8 bases matching TRBD1. Germline trimming cut 1 base from V and 0 bases from J; bases unmatched to any gene: 11. The CDR3 loop spans 19 amino acids. Germline values: CDR1 SGHTA, CDR2 FQGTGA. The CDR3 region is CASSLMPPGQVSSYNEQFF. The CDR3 DNA is TGTGCCAGCAGCTTAATGCCTCCGGGACAGGTGAGCTCCTACAATGAGCAGTTCTTC. Filled out from reference TRBV7-3 and TRBJ2-1, the complete variable domain reads GAGVSQTPSNKVTEKGKYVELRCDPISGHTALYWYRQSLGQGPEFLIYFQGTGAADDSGLPNDRFFAVRPEGSVSTLKIQRTERGDSAVYLCASSLMPPGQVSSYNEQFFGPGTRLTVL.

DNA of the CDR3: TGTGCCGGACTGGGGACTAGCGGGTTCACCGGGGAGCTGTTTTTT. Translating gives CAGLGTSGFTGELFF. V usage is TRBV2 and J usage is TRBJ2-2; TRBD2 aligns across 12 bases. The V gene end was trimmed by 11 bases and the J gene end by 4 bases; junction bases not matched to a gene: 8. The CDR3 is 15 amino acids. Germline CDR1 and CDR2: SNHLY and FYNNEI. The whole variable domain, remainder taken from reference TRBV2 and TRBJ2-2, is EPEVTQTPSHQVTQMGQEVILRCVPISNHLYFYWYRQILGQKVEFLVSFYNNEISEKSEIFDDQFSVERPDGSNFTLKIRSTKLEDSAMYFCAGLGTSGFTGELFFGEGSRLTVL.